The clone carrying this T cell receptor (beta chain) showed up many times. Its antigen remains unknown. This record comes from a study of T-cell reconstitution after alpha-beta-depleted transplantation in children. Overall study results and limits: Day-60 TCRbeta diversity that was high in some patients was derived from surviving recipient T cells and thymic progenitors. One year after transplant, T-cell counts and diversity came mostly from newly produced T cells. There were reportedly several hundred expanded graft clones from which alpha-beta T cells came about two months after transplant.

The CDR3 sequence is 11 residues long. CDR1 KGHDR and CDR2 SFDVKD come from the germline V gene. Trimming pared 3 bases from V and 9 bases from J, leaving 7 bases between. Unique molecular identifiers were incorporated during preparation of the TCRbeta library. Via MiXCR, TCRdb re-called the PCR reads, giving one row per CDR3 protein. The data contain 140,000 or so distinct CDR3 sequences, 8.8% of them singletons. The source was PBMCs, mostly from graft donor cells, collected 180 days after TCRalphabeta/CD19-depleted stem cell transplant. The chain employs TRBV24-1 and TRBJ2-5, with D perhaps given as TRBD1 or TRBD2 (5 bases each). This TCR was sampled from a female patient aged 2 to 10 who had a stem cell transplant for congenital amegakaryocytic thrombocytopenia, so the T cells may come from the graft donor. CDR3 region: CATSDLGAQYF. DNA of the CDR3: TGTGCCACCAGTGATCTGGGGGCCCAGTACTTC.